The rows below give T cell receptor beta chains drawn from one sample of a study of T cells after somatic rescue of genetic block. TCRdb's table, derived via immunoSEQ multiplex PCR, lists solely in-frame clones and lacks some. This sample has over 55,000 clones, with 92% found just once. Sequenced material: peripheral blood mononuclear cells (PBMCs). The receptors shown here come from a man aged 35-49 years. CDR3s include the opening cysteine and the closing phenylalanine or tryptophan. Fields, in order: J gene, clone size, D gene, V gene, CDR3 protein, CDR3 DNA. D genes are given only for firm matches. The listing skips clone size in some rows; elsewhere it reads once, few, many or a size class.

>TRBJ2-1|NA|NA|TRBV5-8
CASSPLGPIEQFF
TGTGCCAGCAGCCCCCTGGGGCCGATTGAGCAGTTCTTC
>TRBJ1-1|NA|NA|TRBV27
CASSQLANTEAFF
TGTGCCAGCAGTCAACTGGCGAACACTGAAGCTTTCTTT
>TRBJ2-7|NA|NA|TRBV6-1
CAISVGWDQTYEQYF
TGTGCCATCAGTGTAGGGTGGGATCAAACCTACGAGCAGTACTTC
>TRBJ2-1|NA|TRBD2|TRBV6-1
CASSEARRTSDRSGEQFF
TGTGCCAGCAGTGAAGCCCGGCGGACTAGCGACCGGTCAGGTGAGCAGTTCTTC
>TRBJ1-4|once|NA|TRBV4-1
CASSQDIGGPNEKLFF
TGCGCCAGCAGCCAAGATATAGGGGGGCCTAATGAAAAACTGTTTTTT
>TRBJ2-7|NA|NA|TRBV4-1
CASSQGRAEQYF
TGCGCCAGCAGCCAAGGAAGGGCCGAGCAGTACTTC
>TRBJ1-6|NA|NA|TRBV5-1
CASSTRTTGYNSPLHF
TGCGCCAGCAGCACCAGGACCACGGGATATAATTCACCCCTCCACTTT
>TRBJ1-4|few|TRBD1|TRBV19
CASTKGQFNEKLFF
TGTGCCAGTACCAAGGGACAGTTTAATGAAAAACTGTTTTTT
>TRBJ2-1|NA|TRBD2|TRBV28
CASSLPSGSYNEQFF
TGTGCCAGCAGTTTGCCTAGCGGGAGTTACAATGAGCAGTTCTTC
>TRBJ2-7|NA|NA|TRBV10-1
CASSDPGYEQYF
TGCGCCAGCAGTGACCCGGGCTACGAGCAGTACTTC